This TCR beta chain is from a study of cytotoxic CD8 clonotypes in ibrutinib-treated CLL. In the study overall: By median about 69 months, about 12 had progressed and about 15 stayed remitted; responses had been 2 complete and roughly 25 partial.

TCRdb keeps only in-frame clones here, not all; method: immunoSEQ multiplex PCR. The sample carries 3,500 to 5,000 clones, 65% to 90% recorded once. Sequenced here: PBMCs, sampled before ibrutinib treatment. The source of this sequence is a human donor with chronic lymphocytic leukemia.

CDR3 residues: CASAGFYNEQFF. Written as DNA, the CDR3 is TGTGCCAGCGCGGGATTCTACAATGAGCAGTTCTTC. This chain connects TRBV27 to TRBJ2-1; D is perhaps TRBD2 (6 bases). This CDR3 spans 12 amino acids. With 8 bases removed from V and 3 bases from J, the gap between germline ends came to 8 bases. Germline CDR1 is MNHEY and CDR2 is SMNVEV (reference sequence).